This TCR beta chain was recovered during a study of T-cell reconstitution after alpha-beta-depleted transplantation in children. With respect to this clonotype: Its antigen remains unidentified.

Findings of the study overall: High day-60 TCRbeta diversity in some patients came from surviving recipient T cells and thymic progenitors. The main origin of T-cell counts and diversity one year after transplant was newly produced T cells. There were reportedly several hundred expanded graft clones from which alpha-beta T cells came about two months after transplant.

The germline V gene has CDR1 SQVTM and CDR2 ANQGSEA. V lost 4 bases and J lost 4; bases outside the gene matches: 7. This CDR3 is 14 amino acids long. Library preparation (for TCRbeta) was performed with unique molecular identifiers. TCRdb independently ran MiXCR on the PCR reads; one entry per CDR3 protein. The sample has approximately 800,000 distinct CDR3 sequences, around 17% seen once. The chain joins TRBV29-1 to TRBJ2-5; 9 bases map to TRBD1. The material sequenced was PBMCs, mostly from graft donor cells, taken 360 days after TCRalphabeta/CD19-depleted stem cell transplant. This TCR derives from a male patient under 18 who had a stem cell transplant for acute lymphoblastic leukemia, so the T cells may come from the graft donor. Here the CDR3 reads CSVVSGTGLETQYF. DNA for the CDR3: TGCAGCGTTGTATCCGGGACAGGGTTAGAGACCCAGTACTTC. Together with reference TRBV29-1 and TRBJ2-5, the CDR3 gives the full variable domain: SAVISQKPSRDICQRGTSLTIQCQVDSQVTMMFWYRQQPGQSLTLIATANQGSEATYESGFVIDKFPISRPNLTFSTLTVSNMSPEDSSIYLCSVVSGTGLETQYFGPGTRLLVL.